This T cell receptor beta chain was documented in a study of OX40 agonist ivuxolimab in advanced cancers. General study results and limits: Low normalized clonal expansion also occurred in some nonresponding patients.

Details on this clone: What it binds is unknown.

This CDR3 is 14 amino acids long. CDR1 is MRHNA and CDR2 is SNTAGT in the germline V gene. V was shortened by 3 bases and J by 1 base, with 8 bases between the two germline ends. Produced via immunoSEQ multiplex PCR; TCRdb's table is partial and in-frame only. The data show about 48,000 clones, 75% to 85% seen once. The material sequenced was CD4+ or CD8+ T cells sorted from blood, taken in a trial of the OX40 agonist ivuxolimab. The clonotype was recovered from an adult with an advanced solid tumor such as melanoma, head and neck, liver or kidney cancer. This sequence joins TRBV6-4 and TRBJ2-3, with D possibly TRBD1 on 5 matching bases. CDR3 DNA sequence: TGTGCCAGCAGTGAGACAGTCGGCACAGATACGCAGTATTTT. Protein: CASSETVGTDTQYF.